These 30 T cell receptor beta chains came from one sample sequenced in a study of shared clonotypes between healthy human individuals. Produced via immunoSEQ multiplex PCR; TCRdb's table is partial and in-frame only. The sample shows millions of clones, over 85% of them seen only once. It was CD45RO-negative cells, positively selected for CCR7, that made up naive CD8 cells, with terminally differentiated effector memory CD45RA+ cells excluded. The sample taken for sequencing was naive CD8+ T cells sorted from blood. Receptors originate from a man aged 18 to 29 in good health.

This clone was seen once. Other DNA sequences in this sample translate to the same CDR3. The chain combines TRBV5-1 with TRBJ1-2; D remains ambiguous. The germline gives CDR1 SGHRS, CDR2 YFSETQ. The CDR3 is 12 residues long. The V end lost 0 bases, the J end lost 5 bases, and 5 bases lay between the germline ends. DNA for the CDR3: TGCGCCAGCAGCTTGGGAGGGTATGGCTACACCTTC. Translated: CASSLGGYGYTF.

A note on this clone: Other DNA sequences of this sample code for an identical CDR3. The rearrangement links TRBV6-5 to TRBJ2-5; D is unresolved. This CDR3 is 14 amino acids long. Germline values: CDR1 MNHEY, CDR2 SVGAGI. Trimming removed 2 bases at V and 2 bases at J, with 9 bases between. CDR3 bases: TGTGCCAGCAGTTACGTGGGGATACAAGAGACCCAGTACTTC. Protein sequence: CASSYVGIQETQYF.

A remark on this clone: Other nucleotide sequences in the sample specify the same CDR3. This chain connects TRBV7-9 to TRBJ2-7; D is unresolved. Germline CDR1 and CDR2: SEHNR and FQNEAQ (reference sequence). There are 12 residues in the CDR3. Trimming took off 4 bases at V and 0 bases at J, with 4 bases between the two ends. CDR3 in DNA: TGTGCCAGCAGCTCAGCCTCCTACGAGCAGTACTTC. Its translation is CASSSASYEQYF.

This chain joins TRBV6-5 and TRBJ1-3; D ambiguous. V lost 7 bases, J lost 1 base, and 11 bases lay in between. CDR1 is MNHEY, CDR2 SVGAGI, per germline. The CDR3 length is 14 residues. In nucleotides, the CDR3 is TGTGCCAGCACCCAAGGAGGTTCTGGAAACACCATATATTTT. Translating it yields CASTQGGSGNTIYF.

The chain employs TRBV4-3 and TRBJ2-5; no clear D gene. This CDR3 comprises 13 residues. Trimming shortened V by 0 bases and J by 5 bases, and 7 bases separated the two germline ends. The V gene's germline CDR1 is LGHNA and CDR2 YSLEER. The CDR3: CASSQDFRETQYF. The CDR3 region has the DNA TGCGCCAGCAGCCAAGATTTTAGGGAGACCCAGTACTTC.

The chain employs TRBV5-6 and TRBJ2-7; tentative D call: TRBD1 (6 bases). V shed 4 bases and J shed 5 bases, with 22 bases lying between them. The CDR3 is made up of 16 amino acids. Germline CDR1 is SGHDT and CDR2 is YYEEEE. CDR3 region: CASSGSGTYSFHEQYF. CDR3 nucleotide sequence: TGTGCCAGCAGCGGCTCCGGGACATATAGCTTCCACGAGCAGTACTTC. Full variable domain (outside the CDR3, taken from reference TRBV5-6 and TRBJ2-7): DAGVTQSPTHLIKTRGQQVTLRCSPKSGHDTVSWYQQALGQGPQFIFQYYEEEERQRGNFPDRFSGHQFPNYSSELNVNALLLGDSALYLCASSGSGTYSFHEQYFGPGTRLTVT.

The rearrangement uses TRBV10-2 and TRBJ2-5; a weak D match, TRBD2 (6 bases). Germline loops: CDR1 WSHSY, CDR2 SAAADI. V was shortened by 10 bases and J by 4 bases, with 22 bases between the two germline ends. The length of the CDR3 is 15 residues. The CDR3 reads CAIDDTGGRGETQYF. The CDR3 region has the DNA TGCGCCATCGATGACACTGGAGGGCGAGGAGAGACCCAGTACTTC.

J is TRBJ1-1 and V is TRBV25-1, with 8 bases aligning to TRBD1. CDR1 and CDR2 (germline): MGHDK, SYGVNS. The CDR3 totals 15 residues. After removal of 2 bases from V and 1 base from J, the junction contained 3 bases not matched to a gene. The CDR3 DNA is TGTGCCAGCAGTGAAACCGGGACAGGGAACACTGAAGCTTTCTTT. Its translation is CASSETGTGNTEAFF.

This rearrangement joins TRBV5-4 to TRBJ1-1; D remains ambiguous. The CDR3 length is 13 residues. The V end was cut by 4 bases, the J end by 4 bases, with 11 bases between. Per the germline V gene, CDR1 is SGHNT and CDR2 is YYREEE (reference sequence). The CDR3 DNA sequence: TGTGCCAGCAGCCCTCTCGAGGGCACTGAAGCTTTCTTT. Its protein is CASSPLEGTEAFF.

This clone was recorded only once. The chain combines TRBV10-2 with TRBJ1-1; D is unresolved. Trimming left V 0 bases short and J 0 bases short, with 8 bases between. The CDR3 covers 15 residues. The germline gives CDR1 WSHSY, CDR2 SAAADI. CDR3 residues: CASSESFGVNTEAFF. The CDR3 DNA reads as TGCGCCAGCAGTGAGTCGTTCGGGGTGAACACTGAAGCTTTCTTT.

V and J are TRBV4-1 and TRBJ1-4; a possible D gene is TRBD1 (6 bases). The V gene lost 4 bases and the J gene lost 7 bases, with 25 bases spanning the gap. This CDR3 has 18 residues. Per the germline V gene, CDR1 is MGHRA and CDR2 is YSYEKL. The CDR3 bases are TGCGCCAGCAGCCCGCGGGGGCAGGATCCAAGCGGGGCTGAAAAACTGTTTTTT. Translation: CASSPRGQDPSGAEKLFF.

The V call is TRBV7-9, the J call TRBJ1-2; 8 bases match TRBD1. Trimming at V came to 4 bases and at J to 0 bases, leaving 10 bases not matched to a gene. The CDR3 contains 17 residues. Germline assignment: CDR1 SEHNR and CDR2 FQNEAQ (reference sequence). The CDR3 sequence: CASSSSRGQGPNYGYTF. CDR3 coding DNA: TGTGCCAGCAGCTCTTCTCGCGGACAGGGTCCTAACTATGGCTACACCTTC.

The chain combines TRBV11-2 with TRBJ2-7, with 11 bases matching TRBD2. The germline V gene has CDR1 SGHAT and CDR2 FQNNGV. J gave up 0 bases and V 5 bases, and 6 bases lay outside the gene matches. The CDR3 length is 16 residues. CDR3 region: CASSQNLAGGSYEQYF. The DNA for the CDR3 is TGTGCCAGCAGCCAAAACCTAGCGGGGGGCTCCTACGAGCAGTACTTC.

This chain uses TRBV7-8 with TRBJ2-7; D unclear. V lost 3 bases, J lost 1 base, and 7 bases lay in between. Per the germline V gene, CDR1 is SGHVS and CDR2 is FQNEAQ. This CDR3 comprises 13 residues. CDR3 residues: CASSFDTSYEQYF. The CDR3 nucleotides read TGTGCCAGCAGCTTCGACACGTCCTACGAGCAGTACTTC.

This clone has only one observation. J is TRBJ2-7 and V is TRBV2; D unclear. Germline V gene sequence: CDR1 SNHLY, CDR2 FYNNEI. V was trimmed by 10 bases and J by 1 base, leaving 20 bases between them. The CDR3 spans 15 residues. The CDR3 DNA reads TGTGCCATCAACCTCGAGGCAGGAGAATCCTACGAGCAGTACTTC. Its translation is CAINLEAGESYEQYF.

The chain uses TRBV11-2 and TRBJ2-7; D is unclear. V was cut by 3 bases and J by 3 bases, with 12 bases left in between. CDR3 length equals 14 residues. Germline V gene lookup returns CDR1 SGHAT and CDR2 FQNNGV. CDR3 DNA: TGTGCCAGCAGCTTTGGGCCGGGCGACTACGAGCAGTACTTC. This sequence encodes CASSFGPGDYEQYF.

This sequence joins TRBV4-1 and TRBJ2-4; D is unresolved. This CDR3 has 14 residues. CDR1 and CDR2 from the germline V gene are MGHRA and YSYEKL. V lost 4 bases, J lost 4 bases, and 11 bases lay in between. In DNA, the CDR3 is TGCGCCAGCAGCCCCCGACACGAAAAAAACATTCAGTACTTC. It yields the protein CASSPRHEKNIQYF.

The J gene is TRBJ2-7, the V gene TRBV5-1; no firm D call. The germline V gene encodes CDR1 SGHRS and CDR2 YFSETQ. V was pared by 7 bases and J by 3 bases, with 8 bases between. The CDR3 runs 11 residues. The CDR3 DNA follows: TGCGCCAGCGGATACAGCTACGAGCAGTACTTC. This translates into CASGYSYEQYF.

Note on this clone: Different DNA sequences within this sample yield the same CDR3. The chain carries TRBV7-9 and TRBJ2-5; D is undetermined. Germline V lookup: CDR1 SEHNR, CDR2 FQNEAQ (reference sequence). V shed 0 bases and J shed 1 base, with 6 bases lying between them. The CDR3 extends over 14 amino acids. The CDR3 loop reads CASSLAGGQETQYF. In DNA form, the CDR3 reads TGTGCCAGCAGCTTAGCAGGCGGCCAAGAGACCCAGTACTTC.

To note about this clone: The same CDR3 is also encoded by other DNA sequences in this sample. The V call is TRBV7-2, the J call TRBJ2-5; D call uncertain. The germline gives CDR1 SGHTA, CDR2 FQGNSA. The CDR3 totals 14 residues. V dropped 1 base and J dropped 2 bases, with 8 bases sitting between them. CDR3 in amino acids: CASSLELSQETQYF. The CDR3 nucleotides read TGTGCCAGCAGCTTAGAGTTGTCGCAAGAGACCCAGTACTTC.

V gene TRBV7-9 combines with J gene TRBJ2-6; 7 nucleotides line up with TRBD2. This CDR3 region has 18 residues. V gave up 5 bases and J gave up 0 bases; unmatched junction bases: 10. The germline CDR1 and CDR2 sequences are SEHNR and FQNEAQ (reference sequence). The CDR3 loop reads CASSTSTSYYSGANVLTF. The CDR3 coding sequence is TGTGCCAGCAGCACCTCGACTAGCTACTACTCTGGGGCCAACGTCCTGACTTTC. The complete variable domain, with remaining parts taken from reference TRBV7-9 and TRBJ2-6, reads DTGVSQNPRHKITKRGQNVTFRCDPISEHNRLYWYRQTLGQGPEFLTYFQNEAQLEKSRLLSDRFSAERPKGSFSTLEIQRTEQGDSAMYLCASSTSTSYYSGANVLTFGAGSRLTVL.

V and J are TRBV11-2 and TRBJ1-2; TRBD1 matches at 12 bases. The J segment lost 8 bases and the V segment lost 4 bases, leaving 14 bases of the junction unmatched. Germline assignment: CDR1 SGHAT and CDR2 FQNNGV. This CDR3 spans 17 amino acids. CDR3 residues: CASSSFNGGQGAEGYTF. In nucleotides, the CDR3 is TGTGCCAGCAGCTCCTTTAACGGGGGACAGGGGGCGGAAGGCTACACCTTC.

This clone was recorded only once. J is TRBJ2-2 and V is TRBV4-1; TRBD1 agrees at 8 bases. Germline CDR1 reads MGHRA; CDR2 reads YSYEKL. V dropped 4 bases and J dropped 3; count of bases not matched to a gene: 13. The CDR3 loop spans 18 amino acids. The CDR3 nucleotides are TGCGCCAGCAGCCGGAGAACAGTTGGGACAGGTGACACCGGGGAGCTGTTTTTT. Translation gives CASSRRTVGTGDTGELFF.

The chain links TRBV5-1 to TRBJ2-7; 11 nucleotides match TRBD2. With 2 bases clipped from V and 0 bases from J, the junction kept 4 bases outside the gene matches. The CDR3 has 16 amino acids. Germline V lookup: CDR1 SGHRS, CDR2 YFSETQ. The CDR3 nucleotides are TGCGCCAGCAGCTTCAGCGGACTAGCGGGCTCCTACGAGCAGTACTTC. It yields the protein CASSFSGLAGSYEQYF.

Of note for this clone: The sample carries other DNA sequences with the same CDR3. This chain joins TRBV4-1 and TRBJ2-7, with 9 bases lining up with TRBD2. V lost 0 bases and J lost 2; bases outside the gene matches: 2. The CDR3 is made up of 15 amino acids. CDR1 is MGHRA and CDR2 is YSYEKL in the germline V gene. This CDR3 is CASSQEGLATYEQYF. CDR3 DNA sequence: TGCGCCAGCAGCCAAGAGGGACTAGCTACCTACGAGCAGTACTTC.

V gene TRBV6-6 combines with J gene TRBJ2-1, with D possibly being TRBD1 or TRBD2 (5 bases each). V gave up 10 bases and J gave up 4 bases, with 14 bases separating them. The CDR3 is made up of 13 amino acids. The germline CDR1 and CDR2 sequences are MNHNY and SVGAGI (reference sequence). CDR3 amino acids: CAIRDEPYNEQFF. CDR3 bases: TGTGCCATCCGGGACGAGCCTTACAATGAGCAGTTCTTC.

The chain joins TRBV27 to TRBJ2-2; D is ambiguous. CDR1 and CDR2 (germline): MNHEY, SMNVEV (reference sequence). CDR3 length equals 14 residues. Trimming stripped 7 bases from V and 5 bases from J, with 14 bases between. The CDR3 reads CASTLIRDTGELFF. DNA of the CDR3: TGTGCCAGCACCCTGATAAGGGATACCGGGGAGCTGTTTTTT.

J is TRBJ2-5 and V is TRBV7-9; 9 bases are a match to TRBD1. Germline-derived CDR1 and CDR2 are SEHNR and FQNEAQ (reference sequence). The J segment lost 4 bases and the V segment lost 5 bases, leaving 8 bases of the junction unmatched. This CDR3 is built from 15 residues. In DNA form, the CDR3 reads TGTGCCAGCAGCCCCAGGGACAGGGCCCCAGAGACCCAGTACTTC. It translates to CASSPRDRAPETQYF.

The chain employs TRBV7-8 and TRBJ2-7, with D perhaps TRBD1 or TRBD2 (5 bases each). CDR3 length: 13 residues. Germline lookup yields CDR1 SGHVS and CDR2 FQNEAQ. Trimming removed 6 bases from V and 3 bases from J, with 12 bases in between. DNA for the CDR3: TGTGCCAGCAGTCGAGGGGATTACTACGAGCAGTACTTC. It translates to CASSRGDYYEQYF.

This clone was seen just once. The V gene is TRBV4-1, the J gene TRBJ2-7; 7 nucleotides align to TRBD2. The CDR3 is 13 residues long. Germline lookup yields CDR1 MGHRA and CDR2 YSYEKL. V shed 4 bases and J 3 bases; nucleotides not matched to a gene: 3. In DNA, the CDR3 is TGCGCCAGCAGCCCCGGGGGGTTCTACGAGCAGTACTTC. It specifies CASSPGGFYEQYF.